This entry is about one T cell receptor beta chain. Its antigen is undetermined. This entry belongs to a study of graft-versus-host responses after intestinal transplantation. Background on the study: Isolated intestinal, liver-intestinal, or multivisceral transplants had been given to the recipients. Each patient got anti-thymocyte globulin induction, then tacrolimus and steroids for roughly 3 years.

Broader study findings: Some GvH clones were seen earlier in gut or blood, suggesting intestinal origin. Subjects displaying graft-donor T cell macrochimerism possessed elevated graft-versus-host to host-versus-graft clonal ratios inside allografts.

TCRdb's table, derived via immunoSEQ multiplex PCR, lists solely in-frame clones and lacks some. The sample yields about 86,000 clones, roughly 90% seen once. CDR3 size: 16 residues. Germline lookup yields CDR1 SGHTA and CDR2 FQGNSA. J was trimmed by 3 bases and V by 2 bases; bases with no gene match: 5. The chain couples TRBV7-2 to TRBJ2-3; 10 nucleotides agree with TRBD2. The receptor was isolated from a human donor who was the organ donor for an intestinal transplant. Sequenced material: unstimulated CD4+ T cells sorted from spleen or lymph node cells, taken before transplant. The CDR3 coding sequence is TGTGCCAGCAGCTTACGGCTAGCGGGAGCAACAGATACGCAGTATTTT. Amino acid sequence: CASSLRLAGATDTQYF.